This entry describes one T cell receptor (beta chain). Distinct nucleotide sequences in the sample also encode this CDR3. Time point of the sample: after dendritic cell vaccination, including at tumor progression/relapse. This record comes from a study of glioma-infiltrating T cells after dendritic cell vaccination. Study overall: Dendritic cells derived from monocytes and pulsed with autologous tumor lysate formed the vaccine.

Amplification used 60 V beta primers and 13 J beta primers. Some clones are missing from TCRdb's copy, which holds only in-frame ones; the method was immunoSEQ multiplex PCR. The sample includes roughly 100,000 clones, about 90% of them seen just once. The receptor comes from a human donor with glioblastoma. The sequenced sample was blood, obtained after dendritic cell vaccination.

The chain's CDR3 is CASSLVSGRETQYF. In nucleotides, the CDR3 is TGTGCCAGCAGCTTAGTGTCGGGTCGGGAGACCCAGTACTTC. The chain combines TRBV7-9 with TRBJ2-5, with D unresolved. CDR1 SEHNR and CDR2 FQNEAQ come from the germline V gene (reference sequence). The CDR3 is made up of 14 amino acids. Trimming left V 1 base short and J 5 bases short, with 11 bases between.